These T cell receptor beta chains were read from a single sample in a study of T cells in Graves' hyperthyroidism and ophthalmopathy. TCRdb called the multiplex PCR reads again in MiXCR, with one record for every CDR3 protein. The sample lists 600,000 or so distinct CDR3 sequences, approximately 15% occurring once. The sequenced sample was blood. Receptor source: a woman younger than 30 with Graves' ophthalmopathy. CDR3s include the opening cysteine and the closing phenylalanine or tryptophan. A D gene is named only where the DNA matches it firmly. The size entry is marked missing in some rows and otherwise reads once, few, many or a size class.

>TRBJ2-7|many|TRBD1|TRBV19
CASTGTGLRGGYEQYF
TGTGCCTCTACCGGGACAGGACTTCGAGGGGGTTACGAGCAGTACTTC
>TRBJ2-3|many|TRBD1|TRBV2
CASSEAAGGQADTQYF
TGTGCCAGCAGTGAAGCCGCAGGGGGCCAGGCAGATACGCAGTATTTT
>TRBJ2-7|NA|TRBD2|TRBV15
CATSRDRASGGTYEQYF
TGTGCCACCAGCAGAGATCGGGCTAGCGGGGGAACTTACGAGCAGTACTTC
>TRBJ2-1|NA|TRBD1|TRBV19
CASTPGQGAYNEQFF
TGTGCCAGTACTCCGGGACAGGGGGCCTACAATGAGCAGTTCTTC
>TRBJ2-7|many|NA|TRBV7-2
CASSAGPPPGEQYF
TGTGCCAGCAGCGCAGGACCCCCCCCTGGCGAGCAGTACTTC
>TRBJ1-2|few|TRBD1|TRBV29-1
CSVAGQGNYGYTF
TGCAGCGTTGCAGGACAGGGGAACTATGGCTACACCTTC
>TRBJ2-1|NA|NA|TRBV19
CASSIPTEYNEQFF
TGTGCCAGTAGTATCCCGACCGAATACAATGAGCAGTTCTTC
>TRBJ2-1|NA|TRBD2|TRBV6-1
CASSQRAGLSSYNEQFF
TGTGCCAGCAGCCAGAGAGCGGGATTGAGCTCCTACAATGAGCAGTTCTTC
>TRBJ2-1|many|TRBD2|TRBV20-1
CSASTSGSEGGEQFF
TGCAGTGCTAGTACTAGCGGATCAGAAGGGGGTGAGCAGTTCTTC
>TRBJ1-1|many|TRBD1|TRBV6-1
CASSSPDRGITEAFF
TGTGCCAGCAGTTCGCCGGACAGGGGTATCACTGAAGCTTTCTTT
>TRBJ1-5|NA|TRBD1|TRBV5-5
CASSLGQGGTQPQHF
TGTGCCAGCAGCTTAGGACAGGGGGGTACTCAGCCCCAGCATTTT
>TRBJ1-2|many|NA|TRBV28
CASSLLGVSRFGYTF
TGTGCCAGCAGTTTATTGGGGGTTAGCCGCTTTGGCTACACCTTC
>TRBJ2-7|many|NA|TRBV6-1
CASSPNAARETAYEQYF
TGTGCCAGCAGTCCCAACGCGGCACGGGAAACAGCGTACGAGCAGTACTTC
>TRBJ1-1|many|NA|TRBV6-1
CASTPTGGNTEAFF
TGTGCCAGCACCCCAACAGGAGGGAACACTGAAGCTTTCTTT
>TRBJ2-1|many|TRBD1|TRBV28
CASSLWLKDRSNEQFF
TGTGCCAGCAGTTTGTGGTTGAAGGACAGGAGCAATGAGCAGTTCTTC
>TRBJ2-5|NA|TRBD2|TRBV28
CASTLRTSGRMETQYF
TGTGCCAGCACCCTTCGGACTAGCGGGAGGATGGAGACCCAGTACTTC
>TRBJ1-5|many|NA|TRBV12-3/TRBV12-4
CASSLRTVPNQPQHF
TGTGCCAGCAGTTTAAGGACAGTTCCCAATCAGCCCCAGCATTTT